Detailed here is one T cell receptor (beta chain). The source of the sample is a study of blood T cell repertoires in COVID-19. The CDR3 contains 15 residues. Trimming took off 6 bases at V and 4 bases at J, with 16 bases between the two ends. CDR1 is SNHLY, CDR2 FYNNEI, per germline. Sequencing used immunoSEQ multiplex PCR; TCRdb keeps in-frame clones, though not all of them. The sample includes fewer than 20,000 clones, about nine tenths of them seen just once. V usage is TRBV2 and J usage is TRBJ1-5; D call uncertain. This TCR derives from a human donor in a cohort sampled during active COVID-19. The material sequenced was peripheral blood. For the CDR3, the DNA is TGTGCCAGCAGAAGGGCAGATCTAGCTAATCAGCCCCAGCATTTT. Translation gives CASRRADLANQPQHF.